Shown below are 23 T cell receptor beta chains from a single sample sequenced in a study of blood T cell repertoires in COVID-19. Method: immunoSEQ multiplex PCR; TCRdb's copy keeps in-frame clones and lacks some. The sample consists of 150,000 or so clones, around 92% of them appearing once. Sequenced: peripheral blood. The receptors derive from a man under 40 with COVID-19, enrolled during active disease.

The chain recombines TRBV4-1 with TRBJ2-1, with 10 bases identical to TRBD1. J lost 8 bases, V lost 4 bases, and 8 bases had no gene match. The CDR3 totals 15 residues. Germline CDR1 MGHRA, CDR2 YSYEKL. CDR3 region: CASSPTGQGEHEQFF. DNA of the CDR3: TGCGCCAGCAGCCCAACTGGACAGGGGGAGCATGAGCAGTTCTTC.

The rearrangement joins TRBV12-3 or TRBV12-4 to TRBJ1-1; weak D call: TRBD1 (5 bases). Between the trimmed V and J ends, which lost 5 bases and 3 bases, there was a span of 10 bases. The CDR3 covers 13 residues. The chain's CDR3 is CASSQGGDTEAFF. In DNA form, the CDR3 reads TGTGCCAGCAGTCAGGGTGGGGACACTGAAGCTTTCTTT.

The chain recombines TRBV29-1 with TRBJ1-4; TRBD1 aligns across 10 bases. Germline values: CDR1 SQVTM, CDR2 ANQGSEA. V dropped 3 bases and J dropped 5; count of bases not matched to a gene: 0. The CDR3 contains 13 residues. The CDR3, as DNA: TGCAGCGTTGAGGGACAGGGGAATGAAAAACTGTTTTTT. Translating gives CSVEGQGNEKLFF.

V gene TRBV7-6 combines with J gene TRBJ2-3, with D possibly matching TRBD2 (6 bases). Per the germline V gene, CDR1 is SGHVS and CDR2 is FNYEAQ. V lost 1 base and J 1 base, leaving 15 bases between the germline ends. The CDR3 loop spans 17 amino acids. CDR3 coding DNA: TGTGCCAGCAGCTTAGAAGGCTTCGGGGAGGGCACAGATACGCAGTATTTT. Its protein is CASSLEGFGEGTDTQYF.

V and J are TRBV28 and TRBJ1-1, with a possible D match to TRBD1 (6 bases). CDR3 length: 14 residues. Between the trimmed V and J ends, which lost 4 bases and 1 base, there was a span of 10 bases. CDR1 MDHEN and CDR2 SYDVKM come from the germline V gene. The CDR3 here is CASSSPGENTEAFF. CDR3 DNA sequence: TGTGCCAGCAGTTCCCCAGGGGAGAACACTGAAGCTTTCTTT.

The V call is TRBV27, the J call TRBJ2-1, with D possibly TRBD2 on 6 matching bases. The CDR3 length is 15 residues. Germline CDR1 MNHEY, CDR2 SMNVEV (reference sequence). V dropped 4 bases and J dropped 3 bases, with 13 bases sitting between them. The CDR3 protein is CASSSDGTYYNEQFF. The CDR3 region has the DNA TGTGCCAGCAGTTCCGACGGGACTTACTACAATGAGCAGTTCTTC.

This clone was detected only once. The rearrangement links TRBV27 to TRBJ1-1; D not resolved. CDR1 MNHEY and CDR2 SMNVEV come from the germline V gene (reference sequence). This CDR3 is built from 13 residues. Deletions cut 4 bases from V and 0 bases from J, with 6 bases between. The CDR3 DNA reads as TGTGCCAGCAGTTCCAGTTTGAACACTGAAGCTTTCTTT. It specifies CASSSSLNTEAFF.

The table lists this clone with a count of one. The V and J genes are TRBV19 and TRBJ1-4; 7 bases align to TRBD1. The germline gives CDR1 LNHDA, CDR2 SQIVND (reference sequence). The CDR3 sequence is 14 residues long. Trimming at V came to 9 bases and at J to 0 bases, leaving 4 bases not matched to a gene. The CDR3 nucleotides read TGTGCCAGCTCGGACAGGTCAACTAATGAAAAACTGTTTTTT. Protein sequence: CASSDRSTNEKLFF.

The chain is built from TRBV9 and TRBJ2-2; TRBD2 matches at 8 bases. With 3 bases clipped from V and 0 bases from J, the junction kept 1 base outside the gene matches. This CDR3 has 15 amino acids. The V gene's germline CDR1 is SGDLS and CDR2 YYNGEE. In DNA form, the CDR3 reads TGTGCCAGCAGCGAGCGGGGGACGAACACCGGGGAGCTGTTTTTT. The encoded protein is CASSERGTNTGELFF.

This clone has only one observation. This sequence joins TRBV5-4 and TRBJ1-1; TRBD1 matches 8 bases. The germline V gene encodes CDR1 SGHNT and CDR2 YYREEE (reference sequence). This CDR3 has 14 amino acids. V trimming: 3 bases; J trimming: 2 bases; junction bases outside the gene matches: 3. CDR3 sequence: CASSSGQVNTEAFF. CDR3 DNA sequence: TGTGCCAGCAGCTCGGGACAGGTTAACACTGAAGCTTTCTTT.

This chain links TRBV28 with TRBJ2-7; 9 bases fit TRBD1. The CDR3 covers 15 residues. J was trimmed by 2 bases and V by 2 bases; bases with no gene match: 4. Germline CDR1 MDHEN, CDR2 SYDVKM. CDR3: CASSLGTGIPYEQYF. The CDR3 DNA follows: TGTGCCAGCAGTTTAGGGACAGGGATCCCCTACGAGCAGTACTTC.

This clone has more than one count but fewer than ten. The genes are TRBV19 and TRBJ2-3, with 8 positions matching TRBD1. CDR3 length: 14 residues. The germline V gene encodes CDR1 LNHDA and CDR2 SQIVND (reference sequence). J was trimmed by 11 bases and V by 0 bases; bases with no gene match: 7. CDR3 loop: CASSIDPDREKQYF. CDR3 sequence (DNA): TGTGCCAGTAGTATAGATCCGGACAGGGAGAAGCAGTATTTT. The complete variable domain, with remaining parts taken from reference TRBV19 and TRBJ2-3, reads DGGITQSPKYLFRKEGQNVTLSCEQNLNHDAMYWYRQDPGQGLRLIYYSQIVNDFQKGDIAEGYSVSREKKESFPLTVTSAQKNPTAFYLCASSIDPDREKQYFGPGTRLTVL.

The gene calls are TRBV6-1 and TRBJ1-1, with no clear D. V lost 2 bases, J lost 1 base, and 11 bases lay in between. This CDR3 spans 15 amino acids. CDR1 and CDR2 from the germline V gene are MNHNS and SASEGT. CDR3 residues: CASSEWRPTNTEAFF. The CDR3 DNA is TGTGCCAGCAGTGAATGGAGGCCGACGAACACTGAAGCTTTCTTT.

This clone has just a few counts. V is TRBV6-5 and J is TRBJ1-1, with D hard to call. This CDR3 is built from 13 residues. Germline V lookup: CDR1 MNHEY, CDR2 SVGAGI. V gave up 5 bases and J gave up 3 bases, with 10 bases separating them. The CDR3 DNA follows: TGTGCCAGCAGTCCAAGGAGATACACTGAAGCTTTCTTT. This sequence encodes CASSPRRYTEAFF.

This clone was observed a single time. CDR3 bases: TGTGCCAGCAGCCTATCGACAGGGTTGGACGGCTACACCTTC. Its protein product is CASSLSTGLDGYTF. The chain recombines TRBV3-1 (or the pseudogene TRBV3-2) with TRBJ1-2; 7 bases line up with TRBD1. Germline values: CDR1 LGHDT, CDR2 YNNKEL (reference sequence). This CDR3 region has 14 residues. After removal of 4 bases from V and 8 bases from J, the junction contained 10 bases not matched to a gene.

The chain recombines TRBV14 with TRBJ2-7; D gene ambiguous. V was pared by 6 bases and J by 3 bases, with 12 bases between. Germline values: CDR1 SGHDN, CDR2 FVKESK. CDR3 size: 13 residues. The CDR3 sequence is CASRRTGVYEQYF. The CDR3 nucleotides read TGTGCCAGCAGGCGCACGGGTGTCTACGAGCAGTACTTC.

This clone was found once. This sequence joins TRBV30 and TRBJ2-2; 11 positions agree with TRBD2. Germline CDR1 and CDR2: GTSNPN and SVGIG (reference sequence). This CDR3 comprises 15 residues. V lost 5 bases, J lost 5 bases, and 7 bases stayed unmatched. The CDR3 nucleotides read TGTGCCTGGGATAGCGGGAGGGCGGGGACCGGGGAGCTGTTTTTT. Encoded protein: CAWDSGRAGTGELFF.

The J gene is TRBJ2-2, the V gene TRBV27; D is possibly TRBD2 (6 bases). V shed 3 bases and J shed 1 base, with 9 bases lying between them. The CDR3 runs 15 residues. CDR1 and CDR2 (germline): MNHEY, SMNVEV (reference sequence). CDR3 nucleotides: TGTGCCAGCAGTTTTGGGCGGGAGAACACCGGGGAGCTGTTTTTT. It is translated as CASSFGRENTGELFF.

The J gene is TRBJ2-7, the V gene TRBV10-3, with 7 bases that match TRBD1. The V segment lost 3 bases and the J segment 9 bases; nucleotides outside the gene matches: 14. This CDR3 is built from 15 residues. The germline V gene has CDR1 ENHRY and CDR2 SYGVKD. The CDR3, as DNA: TGTGCCATCAGTGATCACCAGGGGGACAGAAACGGGCAGTACTTC. This encodes CAISDHQGDRNGQYF.

This clone was counted between two and nine times. The chain couples TRBV3-1 (or the pseudogene TRBV3-2) to TRBJ1-2; D unresolved. This CDR3 spans 13 amino acids. CDR1 is LGHDT, CDR2 YNNKEL, per germline (reference sequence). Deletions cut 3 bases from V and 0 bases from J, with 5 bases between. CDR3 sequence (DNA): TGTGCCAGCAGCCAGCTAGCTAACTATGGCTACACCTTC. It specifies CASSQLANYGYTF.

V is TRBV27 and J is TRBJ1-1, with 8 nucleotides matching TRBD1. CDR1 is MNHEY and CDR2 is SMNVEV in the germline V gene (reference sequence). The CDR3 spans 16 residues. J gave up 1 base and V 1 base, and 5 bases lay outside the gene matches. This chain's CDR3 is CASSLWSGTGNTEAFF. As DNA, the CDR3 is TGTGCCAGCAGTTTATGGTCCGGGACAGGGAACACTGAAGCTTTCTTT.

The chain has TRBV27 and TRBJ2-3; no definite D call. Trimming took 2 bases from V and 0 from J, leaving 15 bases between them. The CDR3 is 17 residues long. Germline V gene sequence: CDR1 MNHEY, CDR2 SMNVEV (reference sequence). CDR3 sequence: CASSLRPSPLSTDTQYF. For the CDR3, the DNA is TGTGCCAGCAGTTTACGCCCTAGTCCCCTTAGCACAGATACGCAGTATTTT.

The gene calls are TRBV18 and TRBJ2-7, with 7 positions matching TRBD1. V was pared by 6 bases and J by 3 bases, with 20 bases of the junction left unmatched. In germline, CDR1 is KGHSH, CDR2 LQKENI. The CDR3 covers 18 residues. The CDR3 loop reads CASSTSGLRQGVFYEQYF. CDR3 in DNA: TGTGCCAGCTCCACCAGTGGTCTAAGGCAGGGGGTATTCTACGAGCAGTACTTC. Filled out from reference TRBV18 and TRBJ2-7, the complete variable domain reads NAGVMQNPRHLVRRRGQEARLRCSPMKGHSHVYWYRQLPEEGLKFMVYLQKENIIDESGMPKERFSAEFPKEGPSILRIQQVVRGDSAAYFCASSTSGLRQGVFYEQYFGPGTRLTVT.